The present T cell receptor beta chain was sequenced within a study of read filtering for tumor transcriptome and immune sequencing. Whole-study context: After DNase treatment, RNA was made into whole-transcriptome libraries. Findings and limits, study-wide: Without single-read clonotypes, shared clonotype proportions correlated more between IR-seq and RNA-seq. Sorted CD138-negative bone marrow cells were not purified T cells. Approximately 82% of IR-seq clonotypes had one read, totaling around 3.3% of reads; RNA-seq: around 77% and 45%.

In this sample, this clonotype turned up a few times. The antigen is not known. This clone may be a read error of a much larger clone one base away. Given the absence of the conserved phenylalanine or tryptophan at the CDR3 end, a read error is likely. Germline V gene lookup returns CDR1 SGHTA and CDR2 FQGTGA. The CDR3 consists of 13 residues. Trimming took off 4 bases at V and 4 bases at J, with 8 bases between the two ends. This library used roughly 400 ng RNA and molecular barcoded adaptors spanning alpha/delta and beta/gamma chains. TCRdb re-called the reads with MiXCR, one entry per CDR3 protein. The table shows 35,000 to 40,000 distinct CDR3 sequences, with approximately 14% occurring only once.

The chain combines TRBV7-3 with TRBJ2-1; D assignment may be TRBD1 or TRBD2 (5 bases each). This clonotype was obtained from a donor over 35 with multiple myeloma. The sequenced material came from a population of CD138-negative cells sorted from bone marrow. The CDR3 spells CASSSGAYNEQFL. The CDR3 DNA reads TGTGCCAGCAGCTCCGGGGCATACAATGAGCAGTTCCTC.